This T cell receptor (beta chain) was observed in a study of cytotoxic CD8 clonotypes in ibrutinib-treated CLL. Background on the study: Included were 11 to 12 relapsed/refractory and about 15 treatment-naive patients, of whom 17 to 18 were IGHV unmutated. Response samples followed a median around 11 months of treatment, range 6 to 36. Study results and limitations: Stable or contracted on treatment, public clonotypes were also uncommon. Before falling back toward baseline at progression, clonality had risen at the time of ibrutinib response.

This CDR3 has 14 amino acids. The germline V gene has CDR1 MNHEY and CDR2 SMNVEV (reference sequence). V shed 8 bases, J shed 3 bases, and the junction held 7 bases outside the gene matches. About this clone itself: Its antigen is unidentified.

Libraries were prepared by immunoSEQ multiplex PCR; TCRdb keeps only in-frame clonotypes and omits some of them. Of some 150,000 clones in the sample, 80% were seen once. V gene TRBV27 combines with J gene TRBJ1-5; 7 positions match TRBD1. Sequencing was performed on PBMCs, taken after 36 months of ibrutinib treatment. The clonotype was recovered from a human donor with chronic lymphocytic leukemia. The CDR3 region is CASGRTGFNQPQHF. CDR3 nucleotides: TGTGCCAGCGGACGGACAGGTTTCAATCAGCCCCAGCATTTT.